This T cell receptor (beta chain) was sequenced for a study of T-cell memory formation after mild COVID-19. Overall study results and limits: Detection of some responders pre-infection suggested pre-existing cross-reactive memory T cells participated.

J gave up 4 bases and V 4 bases, and 8 bases lay outside the gene matches. This CDR3 has 15 residues. The germline V gene encodes CDR1 MRHNA and CDR2 SNTAGT. A remark on this clonotype: No antigen is known for it.

Constant-segment primers and 5'RACE yielded cDNA libraries for TCR alpha and TCR beta, each carrying sample barcodes and UMIs. Via MiXCR, TCRdb re-called the 5' RACE reads, giving one row per CDR3 protein. The data show about 450,000 distinct CDR3 sequences, with more than 20% seen just once and approximately 14% held by the top ten. The specimen sequenced was PBMCs or a T cell subset sorted from them (not recorded which). The gene calls are TRBV6-4 and TRBJ2-7; 9 nucleotides align to TRBD1. The receptor was derived from an adult woman who had mild COVID-19 (a few samples of this study predate the infection). Cell type and time point are not known. CDR3 bases: TGTGCCAGCAGTGTTTCCCGGGACAGGGAATACGAGCAGTACTTC. It codes for CASSVSRDREYEQYF.